Presented here are 4 T cell receptor beta chains from one specimen sequenced in a study of cytomegalovirus exposure and HLA in healthy donors. A multiplex PCR was run with 60 Vbeta primers and 13 Jbeta primers. Profiling relied on immunoSEQ multiplex PCR, and the TCRdb table lists in-frame clones only, not all of them. Its table records 80,000 to 95,000 clones. The sequenced material came from PBMCs. These TCRs come from a man aged 50 to 60 in good health and CMV-seropositive.

The gene calls are TRBV5-4 and TRBJ1-1, with D possibly TRBD1 on 6 matching bases. Trimming took off 0 bases at V and 1 base at J, with 7 bases between the two ends. Germline V gene lookup returns CDR1 SGHNT and CDR2 YYREEE (reference sequence). The CDR3 spans 14 residues. CDR3 coding DNA: TGTGCCAGCAGCTTGGTGACAGGGAACACTGAAGCTTTCTTT. Translating gives CASSLVTGNTEAFF.

The genes are TRBV9 and TRBJ2-1; the match to TRBD2 covers 14 bases. CDR1 is SGDLS and CDR2 is YYNGEE in the germline V gene. The CDR3 is made up of 16 amino acids. Losses at the gene ends were 2 bases for V and 9 bases for J; bases not matched to a gene: 7. As DNA, the CDR3 is TGTGCCAGCAGCGTGTGGGGACTAGCGGGAGAAAGTGAGCAGTTCTTC. This translates into CASSVWGLAGESEQFF.

This chain joins TRBV30 and TRBJ1-2; 7 nucleotides agree with TRBD1. This CDR3 region has 13 residues. V lost 0 bases and J lost 5; bases outside the gene matches: 3. The germline V gene encodes CDR1 GTSNPN and CDR2 SVGIG (reference sequence). This CDR3 is CAWSVRQGYGYTF. The CDR3 region has the DNA TGTGCCTGGAGTGTACGACAGGGTTATGGCTACACCTTC.

V is TRBV27 and J is TRBJ2-5; TRBD2 matches at 7 bases. The germline gives CDR1 MNHEY, CDR2 SMNVEV (reference sequence). The J segment lost 4 bases and the V segment lost 5 bases, leaving 1 base of the junction unmatched. This CDR3 comprises 12 residues. The CDR3 DNA is TGTGCCAGCAGTCCTAGCGGAGAGACCCAGTACTTC. It specifies CASSPSGETQYF.